These 20 T cell receptor beta chains share one sample of origin, sequenced in a study of a mutant IDH1 vaccine in newly diagnosed glioma. Sample time point: week 11, during vaccination. The content of each vaccine dose was 300 ug of mutant IDH1 20-mer peptide, and topical imiquimod accompanied it. Their target antigens are unknown. Sequencing was performed with immunoSEQ multiplex PCR; in TCRdb, only in-frame clones are kept and a portion is missing. The repertoire holds about 120,000 clones, with 80% as singletons. Sequencing used PBMCs, obtained from a glioma patient whose treatment included an IDH1 peptide vaccine. These receptor sequences come from a man aged 40-55 years with glioma.

The chain recombines TRBV12-5 with TRBJ2-7, with D unclear. The germline V gene has CDR1 LGHNT and CDR2 FRNRAP. This CDR3 is 15 amino acids long. V dropped 3 bases and J dropped 0 bases, with 12 bases sitting between them. The CDR3 nucleotides read TGTGCTAGTGGTTTTACCGGACGCCTCTCCTACGAGCAGTACTTC. Translating it yields CASGFTGRLSYEQYF. Using reference TRBV12-5 and TRBJ2-7 for the parts outside the CDR3, the full variable domain is DARVTQTPRHKVTEMGQEVTMRCQPILGHNTVFWYRQTMMQGLELLAYFRNRAPLDDSGMPKDRFSAEMPDATLATLKIQPSEPRDSAVYFCASGFTGRLSYEQYFGPGTRLTVT.

The chain joins TRBV4-3 to TRBJ2-5, with TRBD2 matching 8 bases. This CDR3 region has 18 residues. Trimming removed 0 bases from V and 2 bases from J; junction bases left unmatched: 11. CDR1 and CDR2 (germline): LGHNA, YSLEER. CDR3 loop: CASSQDRPNAGGQETQYF. The CDR3 DNA is TGCGCCAGCAGCCAAGATCGCCCTAATGCGGGAGGACAAGAGACCCAGTACTTC.

The genes are TRBV29-1 and TRBJ1-5; 9 bases align to TRBD1. V lost 6 bases, J lost 1 base, and 1 base stayed unmatched. Germline CDR1 is SQVTM and CDR2 is ANQGSEA. The CDR3 is made up of 13 amino acids. The chain's CDR3 is CSVGTGSNQPQHF. The CDR3 DNA reads as TGCAGCGTGGGGACAGGGAGCAATCAGCCCCAGCATTTT.

The rearrangement uses TRBV30 and TRBJ2-3; possibly TRBD1 for D (7 bases). Germline V gene data show CDR1 as GTSNPN and CDR2 as SVGIG (reference sequence). V lost 4 bases and J lost 4, with 18 bases in between. CDR3 size: 15 residues. CDR3 protein: CAWTGQLARSDTQYF. In DNA form, the CDR3 reads TGTGCCTGGACGGGACAGCTAGCGAGGTCAGATACGCAGTATTTT.

CDR3 sequence reads: CASSMSRGSMNTEAFF. The CDR3 DNA follows: TGTGCCAGTAGTATGAGCAGGGGGTCTATGAACACTGAAGCTTTCTTT. The chain employs TRBV19 and TRBJ1-1, with 7 bases matching TRBD1. Germline CDR1 and CDR2: LNHDA and SQIVND (reference sequence). The CDR3 consists of 16 residues. The J segment lost 0 bases and the V segment lost 3 bases, leaving 7 bases of the junction unmatched.

The gene calls are TRBV10-3 and TRBJ2-2, with D possibly matching TRBD2 (7 bases). Trimming left V 10 bases short and J 7 bases short, with 13 bases between. The CDR3 covers 12 residues. The V gene's germline CDR1 is ENHRY and CDR2 SYGVKD. In nucleotides, the CDR3 is TGTGCCACGGATAGGGGGGGCGGGGAGCTGTTTTTT. This gives the protein CATDRGGGELFF.

This chain links TRBV5-8 with TRBJ1-2, with a tentative D call TRBD1 (6 bases). CDR1 SGHTS and CDR2 YDEGEE come from the germline V gene. Trimming cost V 6 bases and J 5 bases, with 14 bases left between them. The CDR3 spans 13 residues. The CDR3 DNA follows: TGTGCCAGCACCCTACAGGGTCGTTATGGCTACACCTTC. Amino acid sequence: CASTLQGRYGYTF.

The V and J genes are TRBV4-2 and TRBJ2-5, with D unclear. This CDR3 spans 16 amino acids. The germline CDR1 and CDR2 sequences are LGHNA and YNFKEQ. Deletions cut 1 base from V and 5 bases from J, with 17 bases between. The CDR3: CASSQARALFPETQYF. The CDR3 DNA reads as TGTGCCAGCAGCCAAGCCCGGGCCCTTTTCCCGGAGACCCAGTACTTC.

The V gene is TRBV7-8, the J gene TRBJ1-4; no firm D call. This CDR3 has 15 amino acids. V lost 3 bases to trimming and J lost 0 bases, with 8 bases between them. Germline assignment: CDR1 SGHVS and CDR2 FQNEAQ. The CDR3 here is CASSFRLTTNEKLFF. The CDR3 DNA sequence: TGTGCCAGCAGCTTTAGACTAACAACTAATGAAAAACTGTTTTTT.

This clone was found a few times. The genes are TRBV7-2 and TRBJ2-2; 7 bases align to TRBD1. Germline V gives CDR1 SGHTA, CDR2 FQGNSA. J lost 0 bases, V lost 0 bases, and 7 bases had no gene match. This CDR3 comprises 18 residues. CDR3 coding DNA: TGTGCCAGCAGCTTAGCGAGCAGGGGGTCATCGAACACCGGGGAGCTGTTTTTT. Amino acid sequence: CASSLASRGSSNTGELFF.

The chain carries TRBV30 and TRBJ2-7; 12 positions agree with TRBD2. The CDR3 runs 15 residues. Germline values: CDR1 GTSNPN, CDR2 SVGIG (reference sequence). V dropped 3 bases and J dropped 5; count of bases not matched to a gene: 8. CDR3 sequence: CAWSRRLAGVHEQYF. In nucleotides, the CDR3 is TGTGCCTGGAGCCGTCGACTAGCGGGGGTCCACGAGCAGTACTTC. Using reference TRBV30 and TRBJ2-7 for the parts outside the CDR3, the full variable domain is SQTIHQWPATLVQPVGSPLSLECTVEGTSNPNLYWYRQAAGRGLQLLFYSVGIGQISSEVPQNLSASRPQDRQFILSSKKLLLSDSGFYLCAWSRRLAGVHEQYFGPGTRLTVT.

This clone was seen a few times. This sequence joins TRBV5-1 and TRBJ2-5, with D possibly TRBD1 on 6 matching bases. The length of the CDR3 is 13 residues. Trimming shortened V by 6 bases and J by 2 bases, and 11 bases separated the two germline ends. Germline assignment: CDR1 SGHRS and CDR2 YFSETQ. The CDR3 nucleotides are TGCGCCAGCAAATACAGGGATCAAGAGACCCAGTACTTC. Its protein product is CASKYRDQETQYF.

Only one count was recorded for this clone. The chain joins TRBV5-1 to TRBJ1-3; 7 bases fit TRBD1. J lost 2 bases, V lost 3 bases, and 11 bases had no gene match. Germline CDR1 SGHRS, CDR2 YFSETQ. This CDR3 contains 17 residues. CDR3 bases: TGCGCCAGCAGCTCCACAGGGGCACGCGGACCTGGAAACACCATATATTTT. Translation: CASSSTGARGPGNTIYF.

V and J are TRBV13 and TRBJ2-5; D is uncertain. This CDR3 is 14 amino acids long. Trimming took 1 base from V and 2 from J, leaving 8 bases between them. The germline V gene encodes CDR1 PRHDT and CDR2 FYEKMQ (reference sequence). The CDR3, as DNA: TGTGCCAGCAGCTTAGTAACGGAGCAAGAGACCCAGTACTTC. This encodes CASSLVTEQETQYF.

The chain's CDR3 is CASSPGLGRTDTQYF. CDR3 bases: TGTGCCAGCAGCCCTGGACTAGGCCGCACAGATACGCAGTATTTT. The rearrangement links TRBV7-2 to TRBJ2-3, with 7 bases fitting TRBD2. Germline V lookup: CDR1 SGHTA, CDR2 FQGNSA. CDR3 length: 15 amino acids. The J segment lost 1 base and the V segment lost 5 bases, leaving 6 bases of the junction unmatched.

The V and J genes are TRBV4-2 and TRBJ1-4; D possibly corresponds to TRBD1 (5 bases). The CDR3 spans 15 residues. V lost 2 bases, J lost 4 bases, and 11 bases lay in between. Germline CDR1 and CDR2: LGHNA and YNFKEQ. The CDR3 spells CASSQPGSGNEKLFF. In DNA form, the CDR3 reads TGTGCCAGCAGCCAACCAGGGAGCGGTAATGAAAAACTGTTTTTT.

This clone has just a few counts. V is TRBV5-4 and J is TRBJ1-2; D is possibly TRBD1 (6 bases). This CDR3 comprises 13 residues. V was clipped by 0 bases and J by 3 bases, with 6 bases between them. The germline CDR1 and CDR2 sequences are SGHNT and YYREEE (reference sequence). CDR3 in amino acids: CASSLGTDYGYTF. CDR3 DNA: TGTGCCAGCAGCTTGGGGACAGACTATGGCTACACCTTC. Combining the CDR3 with reference TRBV5-4 and TRBJ1-2 gives the whole variable domain ETGVTQSPTHLIKTRGQQVTLRCSSQSGHNTVSWYQQALGQGPQFIFQYYREEENGRGNFPPRFSGLQFPNYSSELNVNALELDDSALYLCASSLGTDYGYTFGSGTRLTVV.

The rearrangement uses TRBV20-1 and TRBJ2-5; D gene unclear. The J call may be faulty, since TRBJ2-7 better matches the DNA end. CDR1 and CDR2 from the germline V gene are DFQATT and SNEGSKA (reference sequence). The CDR3 runs 10 residues. The CDR3 DNA reads TGCAGTGCTAGGGGCTACGAGCAGTACTTC. Translated: CSARGYEQYF.

This chain links TRBV11-2 with TRBJ2-7; possibly TRBD2 for D (6 bases). The CDR3 is 13 amino acids. CDR1 is SGHAT and CDR2 is FQNNGV in the germline V gene. V lost 5 bases and J 6 bases, leaving 14 bases between the germline ends. CDR3 bases: TGTGCCAGCAGCCCTTGGACTATTTCCGAGCAGTACTTC. Translating it yields CASSPWTISEQYF.

The chain couples TRBV5-1 to TRBJ2-1; D remains unclear. The CDR3 is 18 amino acids. CDR1 and CDR2 (germline): SGHRS, YFSETQ. V lost 0 bases and J lost 7, with 23 bases in between. CDR3 coding DNA: TGCGCCAGCAGCTTGGTCATGGCCCAGCCCGGCCGTTATAATGAGCAGTTCTTC. This sequence encodes CASSLVMAQPGRYNEQFF. The whole variable domain, remainder taken from reference TRBV5-1 and TRBJ2-1, is KAGVTQTPRYLIKTRGQQVTLSCSPISGHRSVSWYQQTPGQGLQFLFEYFSETQRNKGNFPGRFSGRQFSNSRSEMNVSTLELGDSALYLCASSLVMAQPGRYNEQFFGPGTRLTVL.